Following are 29 T cell receptor beta chains from one sample sequenced in a study of shared clonotypes between healthy human individuals. Method: immunoSEQ multiplex PCR; TCRdb's copy keeps in-frame clones and lacks some. The table shows 1 million to 1.3 million clones, with about four fifths occurring only once. The specimen was memory CD4+ T cells from PBMCs. Subset indicated: CD45RA-negative fraction. All receptors come from a man aged 18 to 30 in good health. Some clones in this sample may be carry-over from other donors' samples.

This clone was observed once. The genes are TRBV29-1 and TRBJ1-5, with 10 bases identical to TRBD1. CDR1 is SQVTM, CDR2 ANQGSEA, per germline. V trimming: 6 bases; J trimming: 7 bases; junction bases outside the gene matches: 9. The CDR3 extends over 14 amino acids. DNA for the CDR3: TGCAGCGTGTCCCGGGACAGGGGCGGCCAGCCCCAGCATTTT. Its protein is CSVSRDRGGQPQHF.

This clone was counted once. The chain uses TRBV9 and TRBJ2-1, with 13 bases that match TRBD2. Germline V lookup: CDR1 SGDLS, CDR2 YYNGEE. The ends lost 3 bases at V and 4 bases at J; junction bases unmatched: 1. This CDR3 has 15 amino acids. The CDR3 sequence is CASSEGLAGYNEQFF. CDR3 coding DNA: TGTGCCAGCAGCGAGGGACTAGCGGGGTACAATGAGCAGTTCTTC.

The V call is TRBV2, the J call TRBJ2-5, with 11 bases identical to TRBD1. The CDR3 loop spans 13 amino acids. Germline CDR1 is SNHLY and CDR2 is FYNNEI. Trimming cost V 10 bases and J 7 bases; bases outside gene matches: 8. CDR3 coding DNA: TGTGCCATTAGGGACAGGGGGAATGGGACCCAGTACTTC. Residues: CAIRDRGNGTQYF.

The chain combines TRBV2 with TRBJ2-5; TRBD1 aligns across 8 bases. The CDR3 length is 15 residues. Germline V gives CDR1 SNHLY, CDR2 FYNNEI. Trimming cost V 10 bases and J 1 base; bases outside gene matches: 11. In nucleotides, the CDR3 is TGTGCCACCAAAGGGGGACAGGCACTCCAAGAGACCCAGTACTTC. Protein sequence: CATKGGQALQETQYF.

The chain combines TRBV7-2 with TRBJ2-2, with 9 bases that match TRBD2. The CDR3 is 16 amino acids. The ends lost 1 base at V and 7 bases at J; junction bases unmatched: 7. The germline V gene encodes CDR1 SGHTA and CDR2 FQGNSA. CDR3 coding DNA: TGTGCCAGCAGCTTAGGTTTGCGGGAGGGCTACGGGGAGCTGTTTTTT. Translation: CASSLGLREGYGELFF. Drawing the rest from reference TRBV7-2 and TRBJ2-2, the complete variable domain is GAGVSQSPSNKVTEKGKDVELRCDPISGHTALYWYRQSLGQGLEFLIYFQGNSAPDKSGLPSDRFSAERTGGSVSTLTIQRTQQEDSAVYLCASSLGLREGYGELFFGEGSRLTVL.

This clone has only a few counts. V usage is TRBV6-1 and J usage is TRBJ2-7, with TRBD1 as a possible D gene (5 bases). The CDR3 has 13 amino acids. Trimming cost V 6 bases and J 6 bases, with 15 bases left between them. Germline lookup yields CDR1 MNHNS and CDR2 SASEGT. The CDR3 protein is CASRTGENSEQYF. The CDR3 DNA reads as TGTGCCAGCAGAACAGGAGAAAACAGCGAGCAGTACTTC.

The chain joins TRBV14 to TRBJ1-5; 7 positions match TRBD1. With 1 base clipped from V and 11 bases from J, the junction kept 5 bases outside the gene matches. The CDR3 has 13 residues. Per germline, CDR1 SGHDN and CDR2 FVKESK. The CDR3 nucleotides read TGTGCCAGCAGCCAAGCCCCAGGGGGTTCCCAGCATTTT. Protein sequence: CASSQAPGGSQHF.

The chain carries TRBV4-1 and TRBJ2-2, with 7 bases lining up with TRBD2. The germline CDR1 and CDR2 sequences are MGHRA and YSYEKL. The length of the CDR3 is 14 residues. V dropped 5 bases and J dropped 1; count of bases not matched to a gene: 1. The CDR3 nucleotides read TGCGCCAGCAGCGGGAGGGGGAACACCGGGGAGCTGTTTTTT. This codes for CASSGRGNTGELFF.

V is TRBV5-4 and J is TRBJ2-3, with D perhaps TRBD2 (5 bases). V was shortened by 8 bases and J by 1 base, with 17 bases between the two germline ends. CDR3 size: 15 residues. Per the germline V gene, CDR1 is SGHNT and CDR2 is YYREEE (reference sequence). For the CDR3, the DNA is TGTGCCAGTCGCCGGGGAGCGGATGGCACAGATACGCAGTATTTT. It encodes CASRRGADGTDTQYF.

The genes are TRBV6-4 and TRBJ1-2, with a tentative D call TRBD1 (6 bases). CDR1 and CDR2 from the germline V gene are MRHNA and SNTAGT. The CDR3 runs 13 residues. The V gene lost 4 bases and the J gene lost 7 bases, with 13 bases spanning the gap. CDR3 residues: CASSGEQGGGYTF. The DNA of the CDR3 is TGTGCCAGCAGTGGTGAACAGGGAGGTGGCTACACCTTC.

This clone was picked up one time. The chain has TRBV7-9 and TRBJ1-2, with a weak D call TRBD1 (5 bases). Germline V gene data show CDR1 as SEHNR and CDR2 as FQNEAQ (reference sequence). The CDR3 is made up of 13 amino acids. V lost 5 bases and J 8 bases, leaving 15 bases between the germline ends. The chain's CDR3 is CASSPWGLKGYTF. Here the CDR3 DNA reads TGTGCCAGCAGCCCATGGGGCCTGAAGGGCTACACCTTC. Based on the CDR3 plus reference TRBV7-9 and TRBJ1-2, the full variable domain is DTGVSQNPRHKITKRGQNVTFRCDPISEHNRLYWYRQTLGQGPEFLTYFQNEAQLEKSRLLSDRFSAERPKGSFSTLEIQRTEQGDSAMYLCASSPWGLKGYTFGSGTRLTVV.

This clone was seen only a few times. The chain links TRBV2 to TRBJ2-1; D is ambiguous. Trimming removed 5 bases at V and 6 bases at J, with 11 bases between. The CDR3 is 13 amino acids. CDR1 is SNHLY and CDR2 is FYNNEI in the germline V gene. The CDR3 DNA reads TGTGCCAGCAGTCTTGAGGTCGGCAATGAGCAGTTCTTC. This sequence encodes CASSLEVGNEQFF.

The chain couples TRBV4-2 to TRBJ2-1, with TRBD2 matching 8 bases. The CDR3 consists of 16 residues. V shed 0 bases and J 7 bases; nucleotides not matched to a gene: 8. Germline V lookup: CDR1 LGHNA, CDR2 YNFKEQ. The CDR3 DNA follows: TGTGCCAGCAGCCAAGATATAGCGGGAATCGGGAATGAGCAGTTCTTC. Amino acids: CASSQDIAGIGNEQFF.

The chain carries TRBV28 and TRBJ1-3; 10 bases agree with TRBD1. Looked up from germline, CDR1 is MDHEN and CDR2 is SYDVKM. Germline trimming cut 3 bases from V and 4 bases from J; bases unmatched to any gene: 6. This CDR3 is built from 16 residues. CDR3 in amino acids: CASSLFAGQGGNTIYF. CDR3 DNA: TGTGCCAGCAGTTTGTTTGCGGGACAGGGGGGAAACACCATATATTTT.

The genes are TRBV5-1 and TRBJ2-1; the D gene is possibly TRBD2 (6 bases). Trimming took 0 bases from V and 6 from J, leaving 13 bases between them. The germline V gene has CDR1 SGHRS and CDR2 YFSETQ. The CDR3 loop spans 15 amino acids. The DNA for the CDR3 is TGCGCCAGCAGCTTGGCCGCGACTAGTGTCAATGAGCAGTTCTTC. It is translated as CASSLAATSVNEQFF.

This clone has a single count. V and J are TRBV6-5 and TRBJ2-7; no firm D call. CDR1 is MNHEY, CDR2 SVGAGI, per germline. V dropped 5 bases and J dropped 0 bases, with 8 bases sitting between them. The CDR3 has 13 residues. CDR3 coding DNA: TGTGCCAGCAGTCCGGGTCACTCCTACGAGCAGTACTTC. It specifies CASSPGHSYEQYF.

The chain is built from TRBV5-6 and TRBJ2-3; TRBD1 aligns across 8 bases. The CDR3 sequence is 15 residues long. Germline V gene sequence: CDR1 SGHDT, CDR2 YYEEEE. J lost 0 bases, V lost 4 bases, and 4 bases had no gene match. As DNA, the CDR3 is TGTGCCAGCAGCCCGCAGGGGGCCAGCACAGATACGCAGTATTTT. This translates into CASSPQGASTDTQYF.

This chain joins TRBV6-7 and TRBJ2-5; D is unclear. TRBV6-7 is classed as an ORF, of uncertain function. The CDR3 is 13 residues long. V shed 2 bases and J shed 4 bases, with 8 bases lying between them. CDR3 bases: TGTGCCAGCAGTTACAGAGATCCAGAGACCCAGTACTTC. The encoded protein is CASSYRDPETQYF.

The chain combines TRBV7-2 with TRBJ2-5; a possible D gene is TRBD1 (6 bases). The CDR3 spans 14 residues. V gave up 2 bases and J gave up 5 bases, with 12 bases separating them. Germline CDR1 and CDR2: SGHTA and FQGNSA. The CDR3 DNA follows: TGTGCCAGCAGCTTAACAGGGATGTATGAGACCCAGTACTTC. Its protein is CASSLTGMYETQYF.

A word on this clone: A read error may explain this, as a much larger clone is one base away. In the same sample, other DNA sequences code for this CDR3. This chain joins TRBV14 and TRBJ2-7; no clear D. Trimming took off 3 bases at V and 0 bases at J, with 3 bases between the two ends. CDR3 length: 12 amino acids. The germline CDR1 and CDR2 sequences are SGHDN and FVKESK. As DNA, the CDR3 is TGTGCCAGCAGCCATAGCTCCTACGAGCAGTACTTC. Its translation is CASSHSSYEQYF.

This clone appeared a few times. The CDR3 DNA reads as TGTGCCAGCAGTCCTAGGGGCCCCGGGACCCAGTACTTC. Protein: CASSPRGPGTQYF. This chain connects TRBV7-2 to TRBJ2-5; TRBD1 is a possible D gene (5 bases). The germline CDR1 and CDR2 sequences are SGHTA and FQGNSA. V was cut by 6 bases and J by 7 bases, with 15 bases left in between. The CDR3 is 13 residues long.

V and J are TRBV6-1 and TRBJ2-7, with D perhaps matching TRBD2 (5 bases). V lost 6 bases and J 3 bases, leaving 15 bases between the germline ends. This CDR3 spans 14 amino acids. Germline V gives CDR1 MNHNS, CDR2 SASEGT. CDR3 amino acids: CASSVLGADYEQYF. The CDR3 DNA reads as TGTGCCAGCAGCGTACTCGGAGCGGACTACGAGCAGTACTTC.

The chain has TRBV5-1 and TRBJ1-4; 7 bases line up with TRBD1. Germline loops: CDR1 SGHRS, CDR2 YFSETQ. CDR3 length: 16 residues. Trimming at V came to 2 bases and at J to 13 bases, leaving 17 bases not matched to a gene. The CDR3 DNA sequence: TGCGCCAGCAGCTTTACCGGGACAGTGAGTGAAAAGGGACTGTTTTTT. It yields the protein CASSFTGTVSEKGLFF.

Comments on this clone: Other DNA variants within this sample encode the same CDR3. The chain recombines TRBV19 with TRBJ1-2; 10 bases match TRBD1. From germline, CDR1 is LNHDA and CDR2 SQIVND (reference sequence). This CDR3 is built from 14 residues. Unmatched junction bases numbered 4, after V lost 5 bases and J lost 4 bases. Here the CDR3 DNA reads TGTGCCAGTAGTCCCGGACAGGGGGGCTATGGCTACACCTTC. Its translation is CASSPGQGGYGYTF.

The chain carries TRBV29-1 and TRBJ2-1; D call uncertain. The ends were cut back, 2 bases at V and 9 bases at J, with 14 bases in the middle. The CDR3 covers 13 residues. CDR1 is SQVTM, CDR2 ANQGSEA, per germline. The chain's CDR3 is CSVESRISVEQFF. CDR3 nucleotide sequence: TGCAGCGTTGAAAGTAGAATTAGTGTTGAGCAGTTCTTC.

CDR3 bases: TGTGCCAGCGCCCGGGAACTCGGCAGGGGGGAGCTGTTTTTT. The encoded protein is CASARELGRGELFF. The gene calls are TRBV7-9 and TRBJ2-2; a possible D gene is TRBD2 (5 bases). Germline loops: CDR1 SEHNR, CDR2 FQNEAQ (reference sequence). The CDR3 has 14 residues. Trimming cost V 8 bases and J 8 bases, with 18 bases left between them.

This clone has a single count. The rearrangement joins TRBV5-4 to TRBJ2-7; TRBD2 matches at 9 bases. J was trimmed by 5 bases and V by 4 bases; bases with no gene match: 7. The CDR3 covers 14 residues. Germline CDR1 reads SGHNT; CDR2 reads YYREEE (reference sequence). CDR3 protein: CASSLSGSRHEQYF. In DNA, the CDR3 is TGTGCCAGCAGCCTTAGCGGGAGCAGGCACGAGCAGTACTTC. Variable domain in full (rest from reference TRBV5-4 and TRBJ2-7): ETGVTQSPTHLIKTRGQQVTLRCSSQSGHNTVSWYQQALGQGPQFIFQYYREEENGRGNFPPRFSGLQFPNYSSELNVNALELDDSALYLCASSLSGSRHEQYFGPGTRLTVT.

As concerns this clone: Other DNA sequences in this sample translate to the same CDR3. V gene TRBV15 combines with J gene TRBJ2-7, with TRBD1 as a possible D gene (5 bases). Per the germline V gene, CDR1 is LNHNV and CDR2 is YYDKDF (reference sequence). The germline V and J ends were trimmed by 2 bases and 1 base, with 6 bases remaining between them. The CDR3 runs to 13 residues. In DNA form, the CDR3 reads TGTGCCACCAGCAGAAAGGGGTCCTACGAGCAGTACTTC. This gives the protein CATSRKGSYEQYF.

With respect to this clone: Other DNA sequences in the same sample also yield this CDR3. The chain combines TRBV11-2 with TRBJ2-7; the D gene is possibly TRBD1 (5 bases). Germline CDR1 and CDR2: SGHAT and FQNNGV. The V end was cut by 1 base, the J end by 2 bases, with 9 bases between. The length of the CDR3 is 14 residues. The CDR3 nucleotides read TGTGCCAGCAGCTTAGGGCAGGGCCCCTACGAGCAGTACTTC. Amino acid sequence: CASSLGQGPYEQYF. Based on the CDR3 plus reference TRBV11-2 and TRBJ2-7, the full variable domain is EAGVAQSPRYKIIEKRQSVAFWCNPISGHATLYWYQQILGQGPKLLIQFQNNGVVDDSQLPKDRFSAERLKGVDSTLKIQPAKLEDSAVYLCASSLGQGPYEQYFGPGTRLTVT.